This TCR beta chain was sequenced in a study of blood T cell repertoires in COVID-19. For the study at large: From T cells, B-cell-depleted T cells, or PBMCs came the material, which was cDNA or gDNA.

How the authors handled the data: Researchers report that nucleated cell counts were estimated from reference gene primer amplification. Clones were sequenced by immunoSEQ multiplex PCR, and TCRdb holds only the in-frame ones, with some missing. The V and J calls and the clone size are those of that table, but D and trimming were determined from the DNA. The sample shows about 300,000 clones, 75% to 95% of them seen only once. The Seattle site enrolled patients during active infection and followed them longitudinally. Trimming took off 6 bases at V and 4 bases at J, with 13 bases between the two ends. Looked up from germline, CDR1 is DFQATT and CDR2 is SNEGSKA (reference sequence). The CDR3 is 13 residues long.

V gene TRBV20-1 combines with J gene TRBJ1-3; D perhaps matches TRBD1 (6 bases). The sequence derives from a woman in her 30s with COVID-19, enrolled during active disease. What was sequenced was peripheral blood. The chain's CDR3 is CSASTGTGNTIYF. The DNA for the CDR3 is TGCAGTGCCAGTACAGGGACGGGAAACACCATATATTTT.